This TCR beta chain was sequenced during a study of T cells in Graves' hyperthyroidism and ophthalmopathy. Study-wide points: Ophthalmopathy cases were set apart from stable hyperthyroidism by a 13 V-J model.

The germline CDR1 and CDR2 sequences are DFQATT and SNEGSKA (reference sequence). The CDR3 covers 16 residues. The V gene lost 6 bases and the J gene lost 4 bases, with 23 bases spanning the gap. There are many counts of this clonotype. No antigen is known for it. Amplification targeted TCR beta CDR3 regions from RNA transcripts. In the first-round RT-PCR of the TCR CDR3, the HTBI primer set was used. TCRdb recomputed calls from the multiplex PCR reads with MiXCR, one row per CDR3 protein. The sample includes around 390,000 distinct CDR3 sequences, roughly 15% of them seen just once. Enrolled ophthalmopathy patients presented with a Clinical Activity Score of at least 3, a NOSPECS grade of at least 4, and disease duration under 3 months. Diagnosis relied on clinical symptoms, serum thyroxine and TRAb, thyroid ultrasound and orbital computed tomography. PBMCs stemmed from less than 13 ml fresh peripheral blood.

The sample consisted of blood. This sequence was found in a woman under 40 with Graves' ophthalmopathy. This rearrangement joins TRBV20-1 to TRBJ2-3, with a weak D call TRBD1 (7 bases). The CDR3 nucleotides read TGCAGTGCCAGATCTTGGGCCAGGGGGGATGCAGATACGCAGTATTTT. This encodes CSARSWARGDADTQYF.